The present T cell receptor (beta chain) was sequenced within a study of cytomegalovirus exposure and HLA in healthy donors. Study-level results: Analyzed later, most CMV-associated TCR beta chains appeared HLA-restricted. It was 150 or so TCR beta chains that were listed as cytomegalovirus-associated.

A few counts support this clone. What it recognizes is unknown. PCR was performed using 60 Vbeta and 13 Jbeta primers. Some clones are missing from TCRdb's copy, which holds only in-frame ones; the method was immunoSEQ multiplex PCR. The sample contains more than 95,000 clones, about three quarters of which appear only once. This CDR3 is built from 16 residues. Trimming removed 1 base from V and 0 bases from J, with 13 bases in between. The V gene's germline CDR1 is LNHNV and CDR2 YYDKDF (reference sequence). Sequenced material: PBMCs. The sequence came from a man in his fifties or sixties in good health and CMV-seropositive. The genes are TRBV15 and TRBJ2-7; D is unclear. The CDR3 bases are TGTGCCACCAGCAGAGGAGGCCCGACGAGCTCCTACGAGCAGTACTTC. Translation: CATSRGGPTSSYEQYF.